This T cell receptor beta chain appears in the sequencing data of a study of T cells in Graves' hyperthyroidism and ophthalmopathy. Study-wide findings and caveats: Most clonotypes expanded in thyroid above 0.001 were likewise present in blood. Ophthalmopathy, as predicted by the model, came a median around 7 months after the prediction. A model of 13 V-J pairs discriminated ophthalmopathy from stable hyperthyroidism.

This clonotype came up many times. Its target is unknown. Trimming removed 2 bases at V and 3 bases at J, with 11 bases between. In germline, CDR1 is SGHTS, CDR2 YDEGEE. This CDR3 is 14 amino acids long. A patient was excluded if there was uncontrolled infection, other autoimmune disease, pregnancy or lactation. Amplified TCR beta CDR3 regions came from RNA transcripts. With the HTBI primer set, the TCR CDR3 went through a first round of RT-PCR. TCRdb reanalysed the multiplex PCR reads using MiXCR and keeps one entry per CDR3 protein. The sample yields hundreds of thousands of distinct CDR3 sequences, approximately 17% seen once.

Sequenced: blood. The sequence was obtained from a woman under 30 with Graves' ophthalmopathy. This rearrangement joins TRBV5-8 to TRBJ2-5, with D possibly TRBD1 on 5 matching bases. The CDR3: CASSFIGREETQYF. Here the CDR3 DNA reads TGTGCCAGCAGCTTTATCGGCAGGGAAGAGACCCAGTACTTC.